Included here is one T cell receptor beta chain sequence, with context. Its antigen is not yet known. The junction differs from germline at one of its ends, possibly a read error. Taken from cysteine to phenylalanine, the CDR3 has 13 residues. Only the CDR3 part of the read is kept: 39 bases, read in frame from the first base. The germline V gene (reference sequence) supplies CDR1 MNHEY and CDR2 SMNVEV. These data belong to a study of shared clonotypes between healthy human individuals (dated by TCRdb to the early 2020s). Background for the entire study: The cohort included a few men and a couple of women between 18 and 49 years of age. For each donor, CD4 naive and CD4 memory were each given three plates, CD8 naive was given two plates, and CD8 memory was given one plate. To estimate repertoire size and how much clonotypes are shared between individuals, the study performed deep sequencing of blood TCR repertoires from a few healthy adults. To increase sequencing depth and limit assay-specific biases, different laboratories used diverse techniques to prepare libraries and sequence TCR repertoires. Each donor's leukapheresis produced roughly between about 0.9 and 9.5 billion PBMCs. General findings and caveats noted by the study authors: Pairwise subsampling indicated that sequencing depth was expected to affect the degree of clonotype sharing among donors. Compared with non-shared clonotypes, clonotypes shared by all four sorted-subset donors had higher generation probabilities. Larger estimated clonotype richness was generally found for naive subsets than for memory subsets. Across a handful of donors, around 5.4% of naive CD4, roughly 3.8% of naive CD8, under 2.5% of memory CD4, and around 0.4% of memory CD8 clonotypes were shared. Even with the large sequencing depth, rarefaction of the sorted-subset datasets indicated that sequencing was incomplete. The small number of donors limited the genetic and exposure-history diversity represented. Only blood was sampled, and tissue TCR repertoires likely differ from those in blood.

For the CD8 naive samples, CD45RO-negative cells were positively selected for CCR7, yielding a CD45RA+CCR7+ population from which TemRA cells were excluded. Donors were healthy HIV-negative adults with no recently reported acute infections or vaccinations. Every donor was a Caucasian adult living in Nashville, Tennessee, USA. Blood was obtained by leukapheresis, after which PBMCs were separated by Ficoll-Histopaque density gradient centrifugation and cryopreserved in liquid nitrogen vapor phase. Purity and quantity of every magnetically sorted T cell population were checked by analytical flow cytometry. Genomic DNA was isolated from every sorted fraction and measured by UV absorbance on a Nanodrop 2000c. Using the deep immunoSEQ assay, multiplex PCR amplified TCR CDR3 regions from genomic DNA. Extracted genomic DNA from each cell subset was distributed evenly across all wells of several immunoSEQ 96-well plates, and each plate was treated as a replicate. For sorted subsets, around 0.2 ug of genomic DNA, equivalent to 30,000 or so T cell genomes, went into each replicate PCR. Purified libraries were quantified with a Qubit 3.0 fluorometer, sized on a Bioanalyzer 2100, and re-quantified with the KAPA Library Quantification kit. Every immunoSEQ 96-well plate was sequenced on a dedicated single-read 150-cycle Illumina NextSeq 550 flow cell. Concerning the study's data processing: Because the immunoSEQ output included only junctional sequences and no quality scores, the filtering could not be the same as the filtering used for full-length reads. To assign V/J genes and CDR3, sequences were annotated using PyIR, a Python wrapper for IgBLAST v1.9, with IMGT germline references. Reads with weak V/J assignments (E-value above 1e-6), missing CDR3, stop codons, out-of-frame junctions, or ambiguous translated residues were removed. A V3J clonotype was defined by an identical inferred V gene, J gene, and CDR3 amino acid sequence. Percentage overlap between repertoires was computed as shared unique clonotypes divided by the size of the smaller repertoire. Repertoire richness was assessed with RTK rarefaction, the Chao1 estimator, and Recon v2.1 estimates of unobserved clonotypes. Generation probabilities were computed with OLGA for all TCRbeta clonotypes obtained by the gDNA method from four donors. The clones in this table, taken by TCRdb from immuneACCESS, are in-frame only. Not every clone is retained; where verified, under half of the shortfall comes from an unresolved V gene, and the cause of the rest is unknown. Clonal size and the V and J genes are those of that table, whereas D and trimming came from the DNA. For this sample there are about 1,800,000 clones; about 95% appear just once. 1.2% of the sample rests with the top ten.

What was sequenced was naive CD8+ T cells sorted from blood. The sample's cell subset or site label, in plain terms: CD45RA+CCR7+. The chain was built from TRBV27 and TRBJ2-1; TRBD1 is perhaps the D gene, given 6 matching bases. The sequence was collected from a young man in good health. The CDR3: CASSLSIMWTEVF. The nucleotide sequence is given as TGTGCCAGCAGTTTATCGATAATGTGGACAGAGGTCTTC.